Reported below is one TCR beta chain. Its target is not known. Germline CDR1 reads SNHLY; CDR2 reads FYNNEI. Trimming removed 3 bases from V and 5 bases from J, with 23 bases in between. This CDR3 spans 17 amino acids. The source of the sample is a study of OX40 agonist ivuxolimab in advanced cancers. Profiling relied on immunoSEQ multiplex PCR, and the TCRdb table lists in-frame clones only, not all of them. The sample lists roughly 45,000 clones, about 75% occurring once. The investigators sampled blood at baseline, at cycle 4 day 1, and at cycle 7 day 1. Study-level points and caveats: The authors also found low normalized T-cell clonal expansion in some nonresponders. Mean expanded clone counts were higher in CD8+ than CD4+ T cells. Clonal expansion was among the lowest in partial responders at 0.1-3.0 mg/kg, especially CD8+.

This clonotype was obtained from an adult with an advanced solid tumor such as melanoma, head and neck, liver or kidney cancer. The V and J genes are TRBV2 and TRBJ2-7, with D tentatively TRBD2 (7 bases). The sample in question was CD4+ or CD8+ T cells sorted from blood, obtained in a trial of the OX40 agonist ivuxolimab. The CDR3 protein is CASSEQSGGGAAHEQYF. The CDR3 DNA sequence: TGTGCCAGCAGTGAGCAGTCTGGGGGGGGCGCAGCCCACGAGCAGTACTTC.